These T cell receptor beta chains were read from a single sample in a study of cytomegalovirus exposure and HLA in healthy donors. Sequencing used immunoSEQ multiplex PCR; TCRdb keeps in-frame clones, though not all of them. The sample lists hundreds of thousands of clones, approximately 84% occurring once. The material sequenced was PBMCs. The receptor source for this set is a middle-aged woman in good health and CMV-seronegative. The CDR3 runs from the conserved cysteine through the conserved F or W. Each record gives: V gene, D gene, J gene, clone size, CDR3 length, CDR3 protein, CDR3 DNA. A D gene is named only where the DNA matches it firmly. Some rows mark clone size as missing; the rest say once, few, many or name a class of expanded clone.

V: TRBV9; D: TRBD1; J: TRBJ2-1; size: NA; length: 14; CDR3: CASSVSEGGGEQFF; DNA: TGTGCCAGCAGCGTATCAGAAGGGGGCGGTGAGCAGTTCTTC
V: TRBV6-1; D: TRBD1; J: TRBJ1-5; size: NA; length: 15; CDR3: CASRSGTGGDQPQHF; DNA: TGTGCCAGCAGGTCCGGGACAGGGGGAGATCAGCCCCAGCATTTT
V: TRBV9; D: TRBD1; J: TRBJ2-1; size: NA; length: 14; CDR3: CASSLGQDYNEQFF; DNA: TGTGCCAGCAGCCTCGGACAGGACTACAATGAGCAGTTCTTC
V: TRBV5-1; D: TRBD1; J: TRBJ1-1; size: NA; length: 15; CDR3: CASSLRQGAIAEAFF; DNA: TGCGCCAGCAGCTTAAGACAGGGGGCGATAGCTGAAGCTTTCTTT
V: TRBV5-8; D: TRBD2; J: TRBJ2-3; size: NA; length: 16; CDR3: CASSLLSGGATDTQYF; DNA: TGTGCCAGCAGCTTACTAAGCGGGGGGGCCACAGATACGCAGTATTTT
V: TRBV10-3; D: TRBD2; J: TRBJ2-3; size: NA; length: 17; CDR3: CAIRNRTGTSNADTQYF; DNA: TGTGCCATCAGGAACAGAACCGGGACTAGCAACGCAGATACGCAGTATTTT
V: TRBV28; D: NA; J: TRBJ2-5; size: once; length: 14; CDR3: CASSPPSGEETQYF; DNA: TGTGCCAGCAGTCCCCCGTCCGGAGAAGAGACCCAGTACTTC
V: TRBV11-3; D: TRBD2; J: TRBJ2-7; size: NA; length: 15; CDR3: CASSLLAGTSYEQYF; DNA: TGTGCCAGCAGCTTACTAGCGGGGACGTCCTACGAGCAGTACTTC
V: TRBV7-3; D: TRBD1; J: TRBJ2-1; size: NA; length: 13; CDR3: CASSVDRANEQFF; DNA: TGTGCCAGCAGCGTGGACAGGGCCAATGAGCAGTTCTTC
V: TRBV5-3; D: NA; J: TRBJ2-7; size: NA; length: 16; CDR3: CARMTPCVTGRGEQYF; DNA: TGTGCCAGGATGACCCCCTGTGTGACAGGTCGCGGGGAGCAGTACTTC
V: TRBV7-9; D: NA; J: TRBJ1-2; size: NA; length: 15; CDR3: CASSLLDSSRYGYTF; DNA: TGTGCCAGCAGCTTACTGGACAGTAGTCGGTATGGCTACACCTTC
V: TRBV15; D: TRBD1; J: TRBJ1-4; size: few; length: 19; CDR3: CATTNSRGRTGRGGEKLFF; DNA: TGTGCCACCACCAATAGCAGAGGGAGGACAGGCCGGGGGGGAGAAAAACTGTTTTTT
V: TRBV6-5; D: NA; J: TRBJ1-2; size: NA; length: 14; CDR3: CASSPRGANYGYTF; DNA: TGTGCCAGCAGCCCCAGGGGTGCGAACTATGGCTACACCTTC
V: TRBV19; D: TRBD1; J: TRBJ2-7; size: once; length: 15; CDR3: CASSTSGQGNYEQYF; DNA: TGTGCCAGTAGTACATCTGGACAGGGAAACTACGAGCAGTACTTC
V: TRBV5-1; D: TRBD1; J: TRBJ2-1; size: NA; length: 16; CDR3: CASSLEGAGGHNEQFF; DNA: TGCGCCAGCAGCTTGGAGGGGGCAGGGGGACACAATGAGCAGTTCTTC
V: TRBV6-4; D: TRBD1; J: TRBJ1-4; size: NA; length: 13; CDR3: CASSVDRGEKLFF; DNA: TGTGCCAGCAGTGTGGACAGGGGCGAAAAACTGTTTTTT
V: TRBV27; D: TRBD1; J: TRBJ1-4; size: NA; length: 14; CDR3: CASSMGQGGEKLFF; DNA: TGTGCCAGCAGTATGGGACAGGGTGGGGAAAAACTGTTTTTT
V: TRBV27; D: TRBD1; J: TRBJ2-1; size: once; length: 16; CDR3: CASSLWGQGPVNEQFF; DNA: TGTGCCAGCAGTTTATGGGGACAGGGTCCCGTGAATGAGCAGTTCTTC
V: TRBV5-1; D: NA; J: TRBJ1-6; size: NA; length: 16; CDR3: CASSLVGDNRGSPLHF; DNA: TGCGCCAGCAGCTTGGTTGGGGACAACCGGGGTTCACCCCTCCACTTT
V: TRBV6-1; D: TRBD1; J: TRBJ1-4; size: once; length: 17; CDR3: CASSEVARQGLGEKLFF; DNA: TGTGCCAGCAGTGAGGTGGCCCGACAGGGTCTAGGGGAAAAACTGTTTTTT
V: TRBV7-2; D: NA; J: TRBJ1-4; size: once; length: 14; CDR3: CASSLEGLFEKLFF; DNA: TGTGCCAGCAGCTTAGAAGGACTCTTTGAAAAACTGTTTTTT
V: TRBV7-8; D: TRBD1; J: TRBJ1-5; size: NA; length: 16; CDR3: CASSRLPDRVTQPQHF; DNA: TGTGCCAGCAGCCGACTTCCCGACAGGGTCACTCAGCCCCAGCATTTT
V: TRBV19; D: NA; J: TRBJ1-3; size: NA; length: 13; CDR3: CASTGGLRNTIYF; DNA: TGTGCCAGTACTGGGGGCTTAAGGAACACCATATATTTT
V: TRBV7-6; D: TRBD1; J: TRBJ1-5; size: NA; length: 16; CDR3: CASSLGPTGEGQPQHF; DNA: TGTGCCAGCAGCTTAGGTCCGACAGGGGAGGGTCAGCCCCAGCATTTT
V: TRBV2; D: NA; J: TRBJ2-3; size: few; length: 13; CDR3: CATQGRWTDTQYF; DNA: TGTGCCACCCAGGGGCGGTGGACAGATACGCAGTATTTT
V: TRBV5-1; D: NA; J: TRBJ1-2; size: NA; length: 13; CDR3: CASSLKQGYGYTF; DNA: TGCGCCAGCAGCTTAAAACAGGGTTATGGCTACACCTTC
V: TRBV5-1; D: TRBD1; J: TRBJ2-3; size: few; length: 14; CDR3: CASQRQGDTDTQYF; DNA: TGCGCCAGTCAGAGACAGGGGGACACAGATACGCAGTATTTT
V: TRBV7-9; D: NA; J: TRBJ2-7; size: NA; length: 13; CDR3: CASSKDKADEQYF; DNA: TGTGCCAGCAGCAAGGACAAGGCCGACGAGCAGTACTTC
V: TRBV19; D: TRBD1; J: TRBJ1-1; size: once; length: 13; CDR3: CASSIDRDSEAFF; DNA: TGTGCCAGTAGTATAGATCGGGACAGCGAAGCTTTCTTT
V: TRBV6-1; D: NA; J: TRBJ2-7; size: NA; length: 12; CDR3: CAINGQTYEQYF; DNA: TGTGCCATCAATGGACAGACCTACGAGCAGTACTTC
V: TRBV30; D: NA; J: TRBJ2-3; size: NA; length: 14; CDR3: CACIRGGGTDTQYF; DNA: TGTGCCTGTATAAGGGGGGGCGGCACAGATACGCAGTATTTT
V: TRBV9; D: NA; J: TRBJ2-1; size: few; length: 11; CDR3: CASSVGGEQFF; DNA: TGTGCCAGCAGCGTAGGAGGTGAGCAGTTCTTC
V: TRBV6-5; D: NA; J: TRBJ1-1; size: few; length: 14; CDR3: CASSYRERITEAFF; DNA: TGTGCCAGCAGTTACAGGGAGAGGATCACTGAAGCTTTCTTT